The 14 T cell receptor beta chains reported below all come from one sample, sequenced in a study of graft-versus-host responses after intestinal transplantation. The method was immunoSEQ multiplex PCR; TCRdb's version includes in-frame clones alone and lacks a portion of them. In the table there are under 45,000 clones, roughly 95% of which are singletons. The antigens of these receptors remain unknown. The sample here was unstimulated CD4+ T cells sorted from spleen or lymph node cells, taken before transplant. The source is a human donor who was the organ donor for an intestinal transplant.

V and J are TRBV2 and TRBJ1-5, with 10 bases that match TRBD1. This CDR3 comprises 16 residues. Trimming removed 4 bases from V and 0 bases from J; junction bases left unmatched: 3. Germline CDR1 and CDR2: SNHLY and FYNNEI. CDR3 sequence (DNA): TGTGCCAGCAGTGGACAGGGGGCACTTAGCAATCAGCCCCAGCATTTT. Its protein is CASSGQGALSNQPQHF.

The V and J genes are TRBV7-9 and TRBJ2-3; D is unresolved. Trimming shortened V by 0 bases and J by 4 bases, and 14 bases separated the two germline ends. The CDR3 spans 16 residues. Germline V lookup: CDR1 SEHNR, CDR2 FQNEAQ (reference sequence). CDR3 DNA sequence: TGTGCCAGCAGCTTAGCCTTAGGGTCCCCGGCAGATACGCAGTATTTT. Residues: CASSLALGSPADTQYF.

V usage is TRBV5-1 and J usage is TRBJ1-3; D is uncertain. Germline loops: CDR1 SGHRS, CDR2 YFSETQ. V was shortened by 0 bases and J by 2 bases, with 12 bases between the two germline ends. CDR3 length: 16 residues. The CDR3 coding sequence is TGCGCCAGCAGCTTGGAAGGCCAGCACACTGGAAACACCATATATTTT. Amino acids: CASSLEGQHTGNTIYF.

This clone came up once. The gene calls are TRBV4-1 and TRBJ2-6; D not resolved. The CDR3 covers 16 residues. Trimming took off 1 base at V and 2 bases at J, with 9 bases between the two ends. Germline assignment: CDR1 MGHRA and CDR2 YSYEKL. This chain's CDR3 is CASSQVVVTGANVLTF. The CDR3 region has the DNA TGCGCCAGCAGCCAAGTGGTGGTAACTGGGGCCAACGTCCTGACTTTC.

This clone was seen only once. CDR3 sequence reads: CASSPGRGGSYNEQFF. The CDR3 DNA reads as TGTGCCAGCAGCCCGGGGCGGGGGGGCTCCTACAATGAGCAGTTCTTC. V usage is TRBV7-3 and J usage is TRBJ2-1, with 9 bases identical to TRBD2. The CDR3 is made up of 16 amino acids. Germline loops: CDR1 SGHTA, CDR2 FQGTGA. J was trimmed by 0 bases and V by 5 bases; bases with no gene match: 5. Supplemented by reference TRBV7-3 and TRBJ2-1, the full variable domain reads GAGVSQTPSNKVTEKGKYVELRCDPISGHTALYWYRQSLGQGPEFLIYFQGTGAADDSGLPNDRFFAVRPEGSVSTLKIQRTERGDSAVYLCASSPGRGGSYNEQFFGPGTRLTVL.

The gene calls are TRBV9 and TRBJ1-6; D is undetermined. The CDR3 is made up of 18 amino acids. The germline V and J ends were trimmed by 3 bases and 4 bases, with 20 bases remaining between them. Germline V gene sequence: CDR1 SGDLS, CDR2 YYNGEE. CDR3 in amino acids: CASSALRRRNLYNSPLHF. The CDR3 region has the DNA TGTGCCAGCAGCGCCCTAAGGAGGCGGAACCTTTATAATTCACCCCTCCACTTT.

This clone was seen only a few times. This rearrangement joins TRBV10-3 to TRBJ2-5; no clear D gene. The CDR3 runs to 13 residues. Germline values: CDR1 ENHRY, CDR2 SYGVKD. Trimming left V 4 bases short and J 1 base short, with 7 bases between. CDR3 sequence: CAISVGVQETQYF. The CDR3 coding sequence is TGTGCCATCAGTGTAGGAGTCCAAGAGACCCAGTACTTC.

This clone was recorded once. CDR3 region: CASSQDSGGNQPQHF. The CDR3 coding sequence is TGCGCCAGCAGCCAAGATAGCGGTGGCAATCAGCCCCAGCATTTT. The chain carries TRBV4-3 and TRBJ1-5; D is uncertain. V dropped 0 bases and J dropped 2 bases, with 8 bases sitting between them. Germline loops: CDR1 LGHNA, CDR2 YSLEER. This CDR3 has 15 amino acids.

The chain is built from TRBV5-5 and TRBJ2-2; D remains unclear. Looked up from germline, CDR1 is SGHKS and CDR2 is YYEKEE (reference sequence). The CDR3 spans 12 residues. V was cut by 1 base and J by 6 bases, with 4 bases left in between. CDR3 sequence reads: CASSLMAGELFF. In DNA form, the CDR3 reads TGTGCCAGCAGCTTGATGGCCGGGGAGCTGTTTTTT.

The rearrangement uses TRBV28 and TRBJ2-7; D is undetermined. CDR1 is MDHEN and CDR2 is SYDVKM in the germline V gene. There are 11 residues in the CDR3. Trimming pared 2 bases from V and 2 bases from J, leaving 1 base between. The CDR3 here is CASSLTYEQYF. As DNA, the CDR3 is TGTGCCAGCAGTTTAACCTACGAGCAGTACTTC.

The chain recombines TRBV15 with TRBJ1-1, with D maybe TRBD1 (6 bases). Germline loops: CDR1 LNHNV, CDR2 YYDKDF (reference sequence). The CDR3 consists of 16 residues. V dropped 1 base and J dropped 3 bases, with 15 bases sitting between them. The chain's CDR3 is CATSRGQGRGYTEAFF. The DNA of the CDR3 is TGTGCCACCAGCAGAGGCCAGGGGAGAGGATACACTGAAGCTTTCTTT.

This sequence joins TRBV11-2 and TRBJ2-5; D perhaps matches TRBD1 (5 bases). CDR1 is SGHAT and CDR2 is FQNNGV in the germline V gene. V dropped 4 bases and J dropped 5 bases, with 14 bases sitting between them. The CDR3 is made up of 14 amino acids. Here the CDR3 DNA reads TGTGCCAGCAGCTCAAGACAGTTCAGCGAGACCCAGTACTTC. This gives the protein CASSSRQFSETQYF.

This rearrangement joins TRBV7-8 to TRBJ2-7; 11 nucleotides align to TRBD2. Germline CDR1 and CDR2: SGHVS and FQNEAQ. The CDR3 loop spans 17 amino acids. Trimming removed 5 bases from V and 6 bases from J; junction bases left unmatched: 15. CDR3 bases: TGTGCCAGCAGCCCCCTAGCCGCTCTAGCGGGGGGTCGCGAGCAGTACTTC. It is translated as CASSPLAALAGGREQYF.

DNA for the CDR3: TGTGCCAGTACGGGGGGGCCTGGGGCCAACGTCCTGACTTTC. Its protein product is CASTGGPGANVLTF. The rearrangement links TRBV6-1 to TRBJ2-6, with 8 bases matching TRBD2. J gave up 2 bases and V 9 bases, and 3 bases lay outside the gene matches. The germline CDR1 and CDR2 sequences are MNHNS and SASEGT. The CDR3 runs to 14 residues.